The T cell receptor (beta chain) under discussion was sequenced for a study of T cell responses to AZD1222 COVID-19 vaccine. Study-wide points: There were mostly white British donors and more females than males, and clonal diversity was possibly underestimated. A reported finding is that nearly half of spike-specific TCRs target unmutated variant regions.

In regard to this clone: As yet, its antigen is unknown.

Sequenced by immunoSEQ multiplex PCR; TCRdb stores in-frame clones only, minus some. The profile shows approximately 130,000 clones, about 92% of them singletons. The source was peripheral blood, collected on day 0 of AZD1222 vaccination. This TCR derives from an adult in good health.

The CDR3 loop reads CASSLAEGGANQPQHF. The CDR3 region has the DNA TGTGCCAGCAGCTTGGCCGAGGGGGGAGCTAATCAGCCCCAGCATTTT. The chain couples TRBV5-5 to TRBJ1-5; possibly TRBD1 for D (6 bases). V gave up 0 bases and J gave up 4 bases, with 14 bases separating them. Germline V gene lookup returns CDR1 SGHKS and CDR2 YYEKEE (reference sequence). The CDR3 covers 16 residues.